This T cell receptor beta chain was recovered during a study of blood T cell repertoires in COVID-19 (dated by TCRdb to the early 2020s). Notes on the research overall: The collaborator samples originated in the United States, Italy and Spain and spanned the acute and convalescent phases of COVID-19. Subjects who had been exposed to COVID-19, were actively infected with it, or had recovered from it provided the deeply sampled blood TCRbeta repertoires that made up the dataset. The material from the prospective study consisted of cDNA or gDNA derived from T cells, B-cell-depleted T cells, or PBMCs. A de-identified subject ID, COVID-19 status, age in years and sex were almost always included in the sample metadata. The samples were drawn from the first 160 participants of the ongoing ImmuneRACE study and from over a thousand subjects provided by 6 global collaborators. Where HLA class I and class II types were available, the types were taken from metadata supplied by the sample provider, not from assay-based typing. The repertoires were released in a freely available public database intended as a resource for research on the immune response to SARS-CoV-2. The paper as a whole reports these results and caveats: The quantity of clinical and demographic metadata differed by source and by participant and was supplied without curation.

Comments on this clone: Its antigen target is currently unknown. Base qualities are not at hand, and no much larger clone is one base apart.

V is cut by 3 bases and J by 3 bases, and the space between the germline ends is 11 bases. Measured from the cysteine to the phenylalanine, the CDR3 is 14 residues long. The sequence is cut down to CDR3 DNA, 42 bases in frame from base 1. CDR1 is given as LNHDA and CDR2 as SQIVND, both from the germline V gene (reference sequence). One collaborating source in Seattle enrolled patients while the patients were actively infected and followed the patients over time throughout the course of disease. Whole blood was collected in K2EDTA tubes by collaborating institutions according to the institutions' own protocols. For TCRbeta analysis, collaborator samples were shipped as frozen whole blood, as isolated PBMCs, or as DNA extracted from either sample type. TCRbeta CDR3 regions were amplified from genomic DNA using the immunoSEQ Assay, a bias-controlled multiplex PCR. The published analysis was carried out like this. Nucleated cell counts per sample were estimated from amplification of reference gene primers within the assay. Sequence reads were collapsed and filtered to measure the absolute abundance of every unique TCRbeta CDR3 rearrangement. For each sample, productive Simpson clonality was calculated as the square root of Simpson's diversity index over productive rearrangements. Here the immuneACCESS table is served through TCRdb, limited to in-frame sequences with V and J called. Missing clones are a known gap in these copies; in checked studies unresolved V genes cover under half, and the rest lacks a known reason. V, J and clone size are taken as reported in that table, and D and trimming were inferred from the DNA itself. For this sample the table gives roughly 380,000 clones, of which about 88% were detected only once. Of the sample, roughly 1.4% is held by the ten largest clones.

The material sequenced was peripheral blood. This sequence originates from a middle-aged woman with COVID-19, enrolled during active disease. The chain is assembled from TRBV19 and TRBJ1-1, with TRBD1 tentatively as D gene (6 bases match). CDR3 reads: CASSIYRVHTEAFF. Read as DNA, the sequence is TGTGCCAGTAGTATTTACAGGGTCCACACTGAAGCTTTCTTT.